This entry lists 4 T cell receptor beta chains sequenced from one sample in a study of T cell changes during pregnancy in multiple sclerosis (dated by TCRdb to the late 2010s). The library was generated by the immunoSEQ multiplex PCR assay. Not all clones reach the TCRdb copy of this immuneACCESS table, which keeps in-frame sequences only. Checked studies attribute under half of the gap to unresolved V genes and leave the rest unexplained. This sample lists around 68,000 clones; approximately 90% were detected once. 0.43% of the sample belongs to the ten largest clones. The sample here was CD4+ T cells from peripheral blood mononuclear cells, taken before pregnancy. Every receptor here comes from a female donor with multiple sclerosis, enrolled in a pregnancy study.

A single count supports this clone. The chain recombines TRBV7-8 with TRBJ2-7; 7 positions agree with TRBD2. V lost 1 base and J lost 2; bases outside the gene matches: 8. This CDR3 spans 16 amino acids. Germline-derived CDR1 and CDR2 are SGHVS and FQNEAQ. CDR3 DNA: TGTGCCAGCAGCTTAGGACGTGGGAGCGGGACCTACGAGCAGTACTTC. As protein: CASSLGRGSGTYEQYF.

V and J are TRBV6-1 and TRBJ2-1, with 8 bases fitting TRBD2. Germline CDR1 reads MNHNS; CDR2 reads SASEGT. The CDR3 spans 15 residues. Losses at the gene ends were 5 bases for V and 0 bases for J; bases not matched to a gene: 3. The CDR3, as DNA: TGTGCCAGCAGTACTAGCGGACACTCCTACAATGAGCAGTTCTTC. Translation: CASSTSGHSYNEQFF.

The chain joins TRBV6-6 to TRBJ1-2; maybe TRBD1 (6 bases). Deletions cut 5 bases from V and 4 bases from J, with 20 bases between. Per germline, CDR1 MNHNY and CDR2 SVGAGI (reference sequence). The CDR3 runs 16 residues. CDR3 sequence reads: CASSATQGRHAYGYTF. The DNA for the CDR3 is TGTGCCAGCAGTGCGACCCAGGGGCGACACGCCTATGGCTACACCTTC.

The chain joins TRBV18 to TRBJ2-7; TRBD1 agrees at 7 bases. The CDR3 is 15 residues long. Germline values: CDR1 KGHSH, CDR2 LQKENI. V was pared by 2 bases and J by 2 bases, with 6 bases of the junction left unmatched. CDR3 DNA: TGTGCCAGCTCACCATACAGGGACAGTGCCTACGAGCAGTACTTC. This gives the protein CASSPYRDSAYEQYF.